The rows below give T cell receptor beta chains drawn from one sample of a study of early T cells in non-severe SARS-CoV-2 infection. One entry per CDR3 protein results from TCRdb running MiXCR on the 5' RACE reads. The sample records roughly 60,000 distinct CDR3 sequences, 5.5% to 6.5% being singletons. Material for sequencing was whole blood. The receptor set was obtained from an adult who was a healthcare worker with PCR-confirmed SARS-CoV-2 infection or an uninfected control (not recorded which). CDR3s include the opening cysteine and the closing phenylalanine or tryptophan. A D gene is named only where the DNA matches it firmly. Only some rows state a clone size, as once, few, many or a class for expanded clones.

d_call j_call v_call clone_size cdr3_nt cdr3_aa
NA TRBJ1-5 TRBV4-1 many TGCGCCAGCAGCCAAGACCCCAATCAGCCCCAGCATTTT CASSQDPNQPQHF
NA TRBJ2-1 TRBV7-2 few TGTGCCAGCAGCTTAGGTGTAAGTTCGAGTAATGAGCAGTTCTTC CASSLGVSSSNEQFF
NA TRBJ2-7 TRBV27 NA TGTGCCAGCACCCCTGGGGGGTCTTTGGACGAGCAGTACTTC CASTPGGSLDEQYF
TRBD2 TRBJ2-3 TRBV11-1 many TGTGCCAGCAGCGCCCGACTAGCGGGGCGCACAGATACGCAGTATTTT CASSARLAGRTDTQYF
NA TRBJ1-1 TRBV29-1 few TGCAGCGCCTCCCGGACAGCGAACACTGAAGCTTTCTTT CSASRTANTEAFF
TRBD1 TRBJ1-1 TRBV30 many TGTGCCTGGGGACAGGGGACTCCTGCGGCTTTCTTT CAWGQGTPAAFF
NA TRBJ2-5 TRBV25-1 few TGTGCCAGCAGTGCCCCGAAGGGAACCCAGTACTTC CASSAPKGTQYF
NA TRBJ2-7 TRBV10-2 few TGCGCCACCGGGGCCAGCAAGGGCGAGCAGTACTTC CATGASKGEQYF
NA TRBJ2-3 TRBV4-2 NA TGTGCCAGCAGCCAAGATGCGAGAGAAGATACGCAGTATTTT CASSQDAREDTQYF
TRBD1 TRBJ2-1 TRBV15 many TGTGCCACCAGCAGAGAAAGGACAGGGACGTATGAGCAGTTCTTC CATSRERTGTYEQFF
NA TRBJ2-7 TRBV19 many TGTGCCAGTAGTATTGGCACGGGGGGCCTCTGGTACGAGCAGTACTTC CASSIGTGGLWYEQYF
NA TRBJ2-7 TRBV29-1 many TGCAGCGTTGAAGATATGGGTTCCCCCTCCAACGAGCAGTACTTC CSVEDMGSPSNEQYF
TRBD2 TRBJ2-3 TRBV20-1 medium-sized TGCAGTGCTTGGACTAGCGGGACAAGCACAGATACGCAGTATTTT CSAWTSGTSTDTQYF
NA TRBJ2-7 TRBV7-2 many TGTGCCAGCAGCTCTTCTCGGACGCCCCCCAACGAGCAGTACTTC CASSSSRTPPNEQYF
NA TRBJ2-4 TRBV11-2 many TGTGCCAGCAGCTTAGATCGCTCAAATAGCTTTTCCAAAAACATTCAGTACTTC CASSLDRSNSFSKNIQYF
TRBD1 TRBJ1-5 TRBV12-3/TRBV12-4 many TGTGCCAGCAGTTTTGGGGGGACAGGGGATCAGCCCCAGCATTTT CASSFGGTGDQPQHF
NA TRBJ2-3 TRBV29-1 many TGCAGCGTAGACCTTGGCACAGATACGCAGTATTTT CSVDLGTDTQYF
NA TRBJ1-2 TRBV5-1 few TGCGCCAGCAGCTCGGGACCTACCCCGACCTATAACTATGGCTACACCTTC CASSSGPTPTYNYGYTF
TRBD1 TRBJ2-2 TRBV12-3/TRBV12-4 many TGTGCCAGCAGCACAGGGGACGGGGAGCTGTTTTTT CASSTGDGELFF
NA TRBJ1-4 TRBV7-2 NA TGTGCCAGCAGCCAAAATCCTCTTGAAAAACTGTTTTTT CASSQNPLEKLFF
NA TRBJ2-5 TRBV5-8 many TGTGCCAGCAGCTTGGCTCGCCGTAGGATAGAGACCCAGTACTTC CASSLARRRIETQYF
NA TRBJ2-5 TRBV13 NA TGTGCCAGCAGCTCCCCGGGACCCCGCGCCGAGACCCAGTACTTC CASSSPGPRAETQYF
NA TRBJ1-5 TRBV21-1 NA TGTGCCAGACCTTTGGACGGCACCCAAAATCAGCCCCAGCATTTT CARPLDGTQNQPQHF
NA TRBJ2-1 TRBV28 many TGTGCCAGCAGTTTACAACCGGGGCCCAATGAGCAGTTCTTC CASSLQPGPNEQFF
NA TRBJ2-7 TRBV19 few TGTGCCAGTAGTAGACAGGTTACCTCCTACGAGCAGTACTTC CASSRQVTSYEQYF
TRBD2 TRBJ2-6 TRBV5-4 many TGTGCCAGCAGCCCTAGCGGGGGGCTGGCTCCCTCTGGGGCCAACGTCCTGACTTTC CASSPSGGLAPSGANVLTF
NA TRBJ1-1 TRBV6-1 many TGTGCCAGCTCCGACAGGACTGAAGCTTTCTTT CASSDRTEAFF
TRBD1 TRBJ2-5 TRBV6-5 many TGTGCCAGCAGACAAGACAGGGGGCGACGAGAGACCCAGTACTTC CASRQDRGRRETQYF
NA TRBJ2-7 TRBV6-5 NA TGTGCCAGCAGGTCCACAGGTAACTACGAGCAGTACTTC CASRSTGNYEQYF
NA TRBJ2-1 TRBV3-1 NA TGTGCCAGCAGCCAAGATGTGGGGGTCCTAGGAAGGGATGAGCAGTTCTTC CASSQDVGVLGRDEQFF
TRBD1 TRBJ2-5 TRBV2 few TGTGCCAGCAGAGACAGGGGGGTCCGAGAGACCCAGTACTTC CASRDRGVRETQYF
NA TRBJ2-6 TRBV7-9 many TGTGCCAGCAGCTTCCGGACGGATTCCAACGTCCTGACTTTC CASSFRTDSNVLTF
TRBD2 TRBJ2-1 TRBV7-9 few TGTGCCAGCAGCCCCCGGACTAGCATCGATGAGCAGTTCTTC CASSPRTSIDEQFF
TRBD2 TRBJ2-3 TRBV10-2 many TGCGCCAGCGGGACTAGCGGGAGTGGTAATACGCAGTATTTT CASGTSGSGNTQYF
NA TRBJ1-5 TRBV6-2/TRBV6-3 many TGTGCCAGCAACATACGGGTGGGGCCCCAGCATTTT CASNIRVGPQHF
NA TRBJ1-5 TRBV29-1 many TGCAGCTCCCCCAGTCAATACAATCAGCCCCAGCATTTT CSSPSQYNQPQHF
NA TRBJ2-5 TRBV11-2 many TGTGCCAGCACCCTGGCCGGAGAGACCCAGTACTTC CASTLAGETQYF
NA TRBJ1-3 TRBV30 many TGTGCCTGGAGCCGGGCGGTTCACTCTGGAAACACCATATATTTT CAWSRAVHSGNTIYF
NA TRBJ2-7 TRBV7-2 many TGTGCCAGCAGCCTGGGACACGAGATCTCCTACGAGCAGTACTTC CASSLGHEISYEQYF
NA TRBJ2-3 TRBV4-2 many TGTGCCAGCAGGCTGGACAACACAGATACGCAGTATTTT CASRLDNTDTQYF
NA TRBJ1-2 TRBV6-5 many TGTGCCAGCCCTGGATGGCTGCTTGGCTACACCTTC CASPGWLLGYTF
NA TRBJ1-5 TRBV10-3 few TGTGCCATCAGTGAGAGGTCAGGAGATCAGCCCCAGCATTTT CAISERSGDQPQHF
TRBD1 TRBJ1-4 TRBV29-1 many TGCAGCGGCCGGACAGGGGTTGAAAAACTGTTTTTT CSGRTGVEKLFF
TRBD2 TRBJ2-3 TRBV5-4 few TGTGCCAGCAGGCCTAGCGGGGGGCGGACCTTCACAGATACGCAGTATTTT CASRPSGGRTFTDTQYF
TRBD1 TRBJ2-7 TRBV29-1 many TGCAGCGCCCGGGACAGGGTTTTCGAGCAGTACTTC CSARDRVFEQYF
NA TRBJ2-3 TRBV6-4 NA TGTGCCAGCAGTCGGTCGAGCGGACCTAGCACAGATACGCAGTATTTT CASSRSSGPSTDTQYF
TRBD2 TRBJ2-7 TRBV7-2 many TGTGCCAGCAGCTTAAGAGTGGCTAGCGGGGTGCACGAGCAGTACTTC CASSLRVASGVHEQYF
TRBD2 TRBJ2-3 TRBV5-1 many TGCGCCAGCAGCCCCCTGCGGGGGGGGGGAGATACGCAGTATTTT CASSPLRGGGDTQYF
NA TRBJ1-5 TRBV3-1 NA TGTGCCAGCAGCCAAGATATAGGACAGATGGGTAATCAGCCCCAGCATTTT CASSQDIGQMGNQPQHF
TRBD2 TRBJ2-1 TRBV7-3 many TGTGCCAGCAGCCCCGGACTAGCCTACAATGAGCAGTTCTTC CASSPGLAYNEQFF
NA TRBJ2-7 TRBV27 many TGTGCCAGCAGCGCCCGACCCGCAGGGGCCCACTCCTACGAGCAGTACTTC CASSARPAGAHSYEQYF
NA TRBJ1-2 TRBV10-3 many TGTGCCATCAGTTCCAGGGGAGTGGGCTATGGCTACACCTTC CAISSRGVGYGYTF
TRBD2 TRBJ2-1 TRBV4-1 many TGCGCCAGCAGCCGAGCCCTAGCGGGAGACAATGAGCAGTTCTTC CASSRALAGDNEQFF
NA TRBJ2-2 TRBV5-1 NA TGCGCCAGCAGCCCTAAATCAGCTCGTGGCGGGGAGCTGTTTTTT CASSPKSARGGELFF
TRBD1 TRBJ1-1 TRBV19 many TGTGCCAGTAGTAAACAGGGGGGGATCGCTGAAGCTTTCTTT CASSKQGGIAEAFF
NA TRBJ1-6 TRBV27 many TGTGCCAGCAGTTTTAGGGGCGATTCACCCCTCCACTTT CASSFRGDSPLHF
NA TRBJ2-3 TRBV11-2 many TGTGCCAGCAGCTTAGGCGCCGGGCTGGGCACAGATACGCAGTATTTT CASSLGAGLGTDTQYF
TRBD2 TRBJ2-1 TRBV6-2/TRBV6-3 many TGTGCCAGCATTAAGCGGGGGGGCCATGAGCAGTTCTTC CASIKRGGHEQFF